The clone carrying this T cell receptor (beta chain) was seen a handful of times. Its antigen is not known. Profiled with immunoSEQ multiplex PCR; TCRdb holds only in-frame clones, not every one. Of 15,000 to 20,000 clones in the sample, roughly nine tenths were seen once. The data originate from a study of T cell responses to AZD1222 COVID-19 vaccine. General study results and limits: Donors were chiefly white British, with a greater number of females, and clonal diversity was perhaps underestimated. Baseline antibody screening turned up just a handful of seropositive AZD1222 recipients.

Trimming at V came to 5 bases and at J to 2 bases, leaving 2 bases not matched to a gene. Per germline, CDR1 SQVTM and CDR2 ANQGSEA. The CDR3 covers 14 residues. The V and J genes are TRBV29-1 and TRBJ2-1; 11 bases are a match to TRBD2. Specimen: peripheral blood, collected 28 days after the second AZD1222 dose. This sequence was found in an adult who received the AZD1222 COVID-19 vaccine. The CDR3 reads CSVQGLAAYNEQFF. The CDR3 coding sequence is TGCAGCGTTCAGGGACTAGCGGCCTACAATGAGCAGTTCTTC.